This T cell receptor (beta chain) was sequenced for a study of PD-L1 blockade in urothelial cancer. Study-wide context: Samples came from 3 weeks, at the second dose, and 6 weeks into treatment. The median T cell count in blood samples was about 140,000.

The germline V gene has CDR1 LGHNA and CDR2 YSLEER. V was clipped by 0 bases and J by 2 bases; unmatched bases: 7. The CDR3 extends over 18 amino acids. Only in-frame clones appear in the TCRdb table, and some are missing; sequencing was by immunoSEQ multiplex PCR. The sample gives 35,000 to 55,000 clones, 82% of which show up once; 3% to 3.5% is in the top ten. The TCR sequence derives from a man in his 70s with urothelial cancer. The input for sequencing was PBMCs, taken around atezolizumab (anti-PD-L1) treatment. This chain uses TRBV4-3 with TRBJ1-2; 12 bases align to TRBD1. For the CDR3, the DNA is TGCGCCAGCAGCCAAGATGGGGGGACAGGGGGCGCAAACTATGGCTACACCTTC. Encoded protein: CASSQDGGTGGANYGYTF.